The 27 T cell receptor beta chains below were found in one sample sequenced in a study of blood T cell repertoires in COVID-19 (dated by TCRdb to 2019 to 2021). The library relied on the immunoSEQ multiplex PCR assay. Entries here come from immuneACCESS through TCRdb and include only in-frame sequences with V and J called. Some clones fail to appear in such tables; in the studies checked, an unresolved V gene covers under half of the shortfall, and the cause of the remainder is unknown. The sample table contains 100,000 to 150,000 clones; only one count was recorded for 86% of them. In total, the top ten clones hold approximately 5.3% of the sample. The sequenced material came from peripheral blood. The receptors were gathered from a human donor in a cohort sampled during active COVID-19.

The rearrangement links TRBV27 to TRBJ2-7; D perhaps matches TRBD2 (5 bases). Germline CDR1 MNHEY, CDR2 SMNVEV (reference sequence). This CDR3 is built from 13 residues. V was pared by 10 bases and J by 6 bases, with 19 bases between. The CDR3 region is CATKNLERVEQYF. As DNA, the CDR3 is TGTGCCACCAAGAATCTGGAGAGGGTCGAGCAGTACTTC.

The chain links TRBV9 to TRBJ2-4, with D hard to call. This CDR3 comprises 14 residues. The V gene's germline CDR1 is SGDLS and CDR2 YYNGEE. The V end lost 3 bases, the J end lost 3 bases, and 10 bases lay between the germline ends. In DNA, the CDR3 is TGTGCCAGCAGCGACCGTAGTGGCAAAAACATTCAGTACTTC. Amino acid sequence: CASSDRSGKNIQYF.

The rearrangement uses TRBV25-1 and TRBJ2-1; 11 bases agree with TRBD2. V gave up 6 bases and J gave up 8 bases; unmatched junction bases: 12. In germline, CDR1 is MGHDK, CDR2 SYGVNS. This CDR3 is built from 16 residues. CDR3 protein: CASREGSPSGRHEQFF. CDR3 nucleotides: TGTGCCAGCAGGGAAGGGTCGCCTAGCGGGAGGCATGAGCAGTTCTTC.

The genes are TRBV5-4 and TRBJ2-3; TRBD2 matches at 10 bases. Trimming removed 4 bases from V and 0 bases from J; junction bases left unmatched: 11. The CDR3 has 18 residues. Looked up from germline, CDR1 is SGHNT and CDR2 is YYREEE (reference sequence). CDR3 in amino acids: CASSPSGRGGFSTDTQYF. The CDR3 DNA sequence: TGTGCCAGCAGCCCTAGCGGGAGAGGGGGGTTTAGCACAGATACGCAGTATTTT.

This rearrangement joins TRBV18 to TRBJ1-5, with D tentatively TRBD1 (6 bases). CDR1 and CDR2 from the germline V gene are KGHSH and LQKENI. CDR3 size: 14 residues. The V end was cut by 4 bases, the J end by 2 bases, with 9 bases between. For the CDR3, the DNA is TGTGCCAGCTCACTGGGACAAGGCAATCAGCCCCAGCATTTT. Translating it yields CASSLGQGNQPQHF.

V is TRBV7-8 and J is TRBJ2-1; TRBD2 agrees at 8 bases. The junction had 10 bases not matched to a gene; V was cut back by 1 base and J by 2 bases. This CDR3 spans 18 amino acids. The germline V gene encodes CDR1 SGHVS and CDR2 FQNEAQ. The CDR3 spells CASSLETAGGPPYNEQFF. CDR3 DNA sequence: TGTGCCAGCAGCTTAGAGACGGCGGGAGGCCCTCCCTACAATGAGCAGTTCTTC.

V and J are TRBV15 and TRBJ2-6, with a weak D call TRBD2 (6 bases). CDR1 and CDR2 from the germline V gene are LNHNV and YYDKDF (reference sequence). The CDR3 spans 16 residues. The germline V and J ends were trimmed by 0 bases and 12 bases, with 18 bases remaining between them. The CDR3 sequence: CATSRDGGTLSGVLTF. The CDR3 region has the DNA TGTGCCACCAGCAGAGATGGGGGGACGCTTTCCGGCGTCCTGACTTTC.

The chain employs TRBV27 and TRBJ1-2; no firm D call. The CDR3 runs to 16 residues. V was clipped by 9 bases and J by 6 bases, with 26 bases between them. CDR1 is MNHEY and CDR2 is SMNVEV in the germline V gene (reference sequence). The chain's CDR3 is CASSSSPMTGVNGYTF. CDR3 sequence (DNA): TGTGCCAGTTCCTCTTCTCCAATGACCGGAGTTAATGGCTACACCTTC.

This clone was seen a handful of times. This sequence joins TRBV5-1 and TRBJ2-1; 9 nucleotides line up with TRBD1. The V segment lost 4 bases and the J segment 5 bases; nucleotides outside the gene matches: 7. CDR3 length equals 15 residues. Per germline, CDR1 SGHRS and CDR2 YFSETQ. CDR3 sequence (DNA): TGCGCCAGCAGCCAAGGACAGGGGAGTAACAATGAGCAGTTCTTC. Translated, it gives CASSQGQGSNNEQFF.

The chain carries TRBV6-5 and TRBJ1-5, with D possibly being TRBD1 (6 bases). V lost 5 bases, J lost 8 bases, and 13 bases lay in between. CDR3 length equals 13 residues. Germline assignment: CDR1 MNHEY and CDR2 SVGAGI. CDR3 DNA: TGTGCCAGCAGTCGACAGGTTGGAGAGCCCCAGCATTTT. Translation gives CASSRQVGEPQHF.

V and J are TRBV19 and TRBJ1-2; 8 bases map to TRBD1. The CDR3 runs 14 residues. The ends lost 6 bases at V and 1 base at J; junction bases unmatched: 4. The germline CDR1 and CDR2 sequences are LNHDA and SQIVND (reference sequence). The CDR3, as DNA: TGTGCCAGTAGCTTGGACAGGGTTAACTATGGCTACACCTTC. Translation: CASSLDRVNYGYTF.

The chain couples TRBV7-9 to TRBJ2-2, with TRBD1 identical over 7 bases. There are 15 residues in the CDR3. Germline assignment: CDR1 SEHNR and CDR2 FQNEAQ (reference sequence). With 5 bases clipped from V and 5 bases from J, the junction kept 8 bases outside the gene matches. CDR3 DNA: TGTGCCAGCAGCCTAACAGGGGTCGTGACCGGGGAGCTGTTTTTT. Translation gives CASSLTGVVTGELFF. Full variable domain (rest looked up from reference TRBV7-9 and TRBJ2-2): DTGVSQNPRHKITKRGQNVTFRCDPISEHNRLYWYRQTLGQGPEFLTYFQNEAQLEKSRLLSDRFSAERPKGSFSTLEIQRTEQGDSAMYLCASSLTGVVTGELFFGEGSRLTVL.

The V gene is TRBV18, the J gene TRBJ1-2; D perhaps matches TRBD1 (6 bases). The CDR3 is made up of 15 amino acids. V shed 5 bases and J shed 6 bases, with 19 bases lying between them. Germline assignment: CDR1 KGHSH and CDR2 LQKENI. CDR3 DNA sequence: TGTGCCAGCTCAGGTAGACAGGAATCCCTCGATGGCTACACCTTC. This codes for CASSGRQESLDGYTF.

The rearrangement uses TRBV4-3 and TRBJ2-7; no definite D call. V lost 0 bases and J 0 bases, leaving 6 bases between the germline ends. This CDR3 is 14 amino acids long. The germline V gene has CDR1 LGHNA and CDR2 YSLEER. The CDR3 sequence: CASSQELHSYEQYF. CDR3 DNA sequence: TGCGCCAGCAGCCAAGAGTTACACTCCTACGAGCAGTACTTC.

The chain combines TRBV5-1 with TRBJ2-3; TRBD2 aligns across 10 bases. V shed 4 bases and J 2 bases; nucleotides not matched to a gene: 7. CDR1 and CDR2 from the germline V gene are SGHRS and YFSETQ. This CDR3 spans 16 amino acids. The CDR3 loop reads CASSAQTSGYTDTQYF. The CDR3 coding sequence is TGCGCCAGCAGCGCCCAGACTAGCGGGTACACAGATACGCAGTATTTT.

The chain links TRBV7-8 to TRBJ1-1; tentative D call: TRBD1 (6 bases). The CDR3 extends over 14 amino acids. V was trimmed by 3 bases and J by 1 base, leaving 9 bases between them. Germline V gene data show CDR1 as SGHVS and CDR2 as FQNEAQ. CDR3 nucleotides: TGTGCCAGCAGCTTCCTGACAGGGAACACTGAAGCTTTCTTT. Its protein product is CASSFLTGNTEAFF.

The rearrangement links TRBV5-1 to TRBJ2-7, with 8 bases lining up with TRBD2. CDR1 is SGHRS, CDR2 YFSETQ, per germline. There are 16 residues in the CDR3. J was trimmed by 0 bases and V by 3 bases; bases with no gene match: 8. Here the CDR3 reads CASSYRSGGSSYEQYF. CDR3 in DNA: TGCGCCAGCAGCTACCGGTCGGGGGGGAGCTCCTACGAGCAGTACTTC.

This chain uses TRBV2 with TRBJ2-3, with 12 bases that match TRBD2. This CDR3 spans 14 amino acids. Trimming at V came to 9 bases and at J to 0 bases, leaving 1 base not matched to a gene. Per the germline V gene, CDR1 is SNHLY and CDR2 is FYNNEI. CDR3 in amino acids: CARGTSGSTDTQYF. The CDR3 coding sequence is TGTGCCAGGGGGACTAGCGGGAGCACAGATACGCAGTATTTT. Complete variable domain (other parts from reference TRBV2 and TRBJ2-3): EPEVTQTPSHQVTQMGQEVILRCVPISNHLYFYWYRQILGQKVEFLVSFYNNEISEKSEIFDDQFSVERPDGSNFTLKIRSTKLEDSAMYFCARGTSGSTDTQYFGPGTRLTVL.

This sequence joins TRBV6-6 and TRBJ2-7, with D perhaps TRBD2 (5 bases). V was cut by 0 bases and J by 6 bases, with 12 bases left in between. This CDR3 comprises 14 residues. Germline CDR1 reads MNHNY; CDR2 reads SVGAGI (reference sequence). The CDR3 loop reads CASSYSPGSSEQYF. CDR3 coding DNA: TGTGCCAGCAGTTACTCGCCGGGATCGAGCGAGCAGTACTTC.

The V call is TRBV6-5, the J call TRBJ1-4, with D possibly matching TRBD1 (5 bases). Germline-derived CDR1 and CDR2 are MNHEY and SVGAGI. V was shortened by 9 bases and J by 0 bases, with 14 bases between the two germline ends. The CDR3 extends over 15 amino acids. DNA of the CDR3: TGTGCCAGTCATGCGACGGGGGCAACTAATGAAAAACTGTTTTTT. It encodes CASHATGATNEKLFF.

V and J are TRBV7-3 and TRBJ2-3; unclear D gene. Germline loops: CDR1 SGHTA, CDR2 FQGTGA. Trimming stripped 2 bases from V and 6 bases from J, with 9 bases between. This CDR3 spans 13 amino acids. CDR3: CASSLGLGDTQYF. For the CDR3, the DNA is TGTGCCAGCAGCTTAGGTTTGGGCGATACGCAGTATTTT.

The chain recombines TRBV9 with TRBJ2-2, with TRBD1 as a possible D gene (6 bases). The V and J ends lost 4 bases and 0 bases respectively, with 10 bases between them. CDR1 is SGDLS and CDR2 is YYNGEE in the germline V gene. The CDR3 totals 15 residues. CDR3 sequence (DNA): TGTGCCAGCAGCTTCCGGGACACGAACACCGGGGAGCTGTTTTTT. Its translation: CASSFRDTNTGELFF.

This sequence joins TRBV30 and TRBJ2-1, with 7 bases matching TRBD2. J gave up 6 bases and V 8 bases, and 10 bases lay outside the gene matches. CDR3 length: 13 residues. Germline V gene lookup returns CDR1 GTSNPN and CDR2 SVGIG (reference sequence). As DNA, the CDR3 is TGTGCCAGCGCCTTAGCGGGCAGCAATGAGCAGTTCTTC. Amino acid sequence: CASALAGSNEQFF.

This chain uses TRBV7-8 with TRBJ2-1; maybe TRBD2 (7 bases). Between the trimmed V and J ends, which lost 5 bases and 5 bases, there was a span of 22 bases. The V gene's germline CDR1 is SGHVS and CDR2 FQNEAQ. The CDR3 is 17 amino acids. CDR3 in amino acids: CASSQRGGTTPHNEQFF. The CDR3 bases are TGTGCCAGCAGCCAGAGGGGGGGGACAACGCCCCACAATGAGCAGTTCTTC.

This chain links TRBV3-1 (or the pseudogene TRBV3-2) with TRBJ1-1, with D possibly TRBD1 on 5 matching bases. The CDR3 is 12 amino acids. Germline V gives CDR1 LGHDT, CDR2 YNNKEL (reference sequence). The V end was cut by 7 bases, the J end by 3 bases, with 9 bases between. CDR3 loop: CASKKGDTEAFF. The CDR3 DNA sequence: TGTGCCAGCAAGAAAGGGGACACTGAAGCTTTCTTT.

The chain uses TRBV2 and TRBJ2-7; 7 positions agree with TRBD2. CDR3 size: 17 residues. Germline V gives CDR1 SNHLY, CDR2 FYNNEI. The trim removed 6 bases at V and 3 bases at J, leaving 17 bases unmatched. CDR3 loop: CASSDPTLGGTFYEQYF. As DNA, the CDR3 is TGTGCCAGCAGCGACCCGACTTTGGGGGGGACCTTCTACGAGCAGTACTTC. The full variable domain, its missing parts supplied by reference TRBV2 and TRBJ2-7, is EPEVTQTPSHQVTQMGQEVILRCVPISNHLYFYWYRQILGQKVEFLVSFYNNEISEKSEIFDDQFSVERPDGSNFTLKIRSTKLEDSAMYFCASSDPTLGGTFYEQYFGPGTRLTVT.

This chain joins TRBV28 and TRBJ2-3, with 7 bases lining up with TRBD1. Trimming removed 4 bases from V and 1 base from J; junction bases left unmatched: 11. The length of the CDR3 is 17 residues. Germline lookup yields CDR1 MDHEN and CDR2 SYDVKM. This chain's CDR3 is CASSSWDSLFRTDTQYF. The CDR3 DNA is TGTGCCAGCAGTTCCTGGGACAGTTTGTTTCGCACAGATACGCAGTATTTT.